Reported below is one T cell receptor beta chain. This clonotype has at least ten counts. Its antigen specificity is not known. No clone much larger than this one lies a single base away; base qualities are absent. This beta chain lies outside the target of a library built for alpha chains; its clone size means little. Spanning cysteine to phenylalanine, the CDR3 consists of 12 amino acids. Only the CDR3 part of the read is kept: 36 bases, read in frame from the first base. Looking up the germline V gene yields CDR1 SQVTM and CDR2 ANQGSEA. Trimming removed 5 bases from V and 6 bases from J; the gene matches leave 3 bases unexplained. The library came from 5' RACE. Instrument on record: NextSeq 500. In the TCR library protocol, a unique molecular identifier was attached to each TCR cDNA molecule so that PCR and sequencing errors could be corrected. As for the authors' bioinformatics: TCR identification, UMI-based error correction and CDR3 extraction were all carried out with Decombinator tools. Expanded TCRs were defined as those above a frequency of 2 per 1,000, corresponding to the top 1% of the tumor frequency distribution. Each repertoire was subsampled 100 times to 5,000 TCRs, after which Renyi diversity was computed with the R vegan package. CDR3 similarity networks were constructed using string-kernel similarity of amino acid triplets, with links drawn between CDR3s whose pairwise similarity was above 0.82. TCRdb reworked the public reads: Q25 trimming with fastp, MiXCR clone assembly, productive beta chains retained. Each entry is one CDR3 protein sequence, shown with its most common DNA and genes. The V and J calls follow TCRdb's processing rather than the paper's. The sample profile shows under 8,000 distinct CDR3 sequences; approximately 6% of them were found once. The ten largest clones capture approximately 8.1% of the sample.

These data are taken from a study of spatial heterogeneity in lung cancer (dated by TCRdb to between 2017 and 2020). Looking at the study overall: Beta-chain transcripts were consistently detected in greater numbers than alpha-chain transcripts, which likely reflected higher beta-chain transcript abundance. In the raw uncorrected reads, each unique combination of TCR and UMI appeared on average more than ten times. In non-small cell lung cancer, the study made a quantitative comparison of TCR alpha and beta repertoires among multiple tumor regions, matched nontumor lung and blood. Nonsynonymous mutation counts, determined by whole-exome sequencing of tumor tissue, were related to TCR repertoire features. At surgery, both alpha and beta chains were TCR-sequenced in roughly 230 tumor regions, approximately 64 matched nontumor lung samples and a few dozen PBMC samples.

Here is what the overall study found, with its caveats: Additional single-cell paired TCR alpha and beta sequencing was considered necessary to confirm, at a functional level, the hypothesis that regional TCRs recognize regional mutations.

Per the publication, the time point label means: sample taken at primary tumor resection. TCR sequencing used whole RNA extracted from tumor and nontumor lung tissue, or from cryopreserved PBMC samples, without cell sorting. The donors were approximately 70 patients from the lung TRACERx cohort who had early-stage, untreated non-small cell lung cancer. Patients were selected for TCR sequencing only if sufficient RNA was available from at least two tumor regions. Before selection, tumor and adjacent nontumor lung specimens were reviewed by a lung pathologist. This chain is built from TRBV29-1 and TRBJ2-1; 8 nucleotides in the junction match TRBD1. The source was normal lung tissue next to the tumor, collected at surgery. The TCR sequence derives from a female donor with early-stage non-small cell lung cancer. The CDR3 protein sequence reads: CSVRTGLNEQFF. The DNA sequence is TGCAGCGTTCGGACAGGGCTCAATGAGCAGTTCTTC.